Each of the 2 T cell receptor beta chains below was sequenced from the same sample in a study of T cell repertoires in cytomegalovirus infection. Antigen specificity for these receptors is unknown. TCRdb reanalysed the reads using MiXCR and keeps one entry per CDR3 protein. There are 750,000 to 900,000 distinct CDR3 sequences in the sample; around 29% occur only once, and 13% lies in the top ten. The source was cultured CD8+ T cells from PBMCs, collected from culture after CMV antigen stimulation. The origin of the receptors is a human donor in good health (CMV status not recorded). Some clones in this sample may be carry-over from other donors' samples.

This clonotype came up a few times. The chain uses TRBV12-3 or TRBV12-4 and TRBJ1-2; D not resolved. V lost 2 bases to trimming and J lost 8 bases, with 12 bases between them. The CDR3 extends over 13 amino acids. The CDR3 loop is CASSLPKGGGYTF. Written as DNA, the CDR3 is TGTGCCAGCAGTTTACCTAAGGGCGGAGGCTACACCTTC.

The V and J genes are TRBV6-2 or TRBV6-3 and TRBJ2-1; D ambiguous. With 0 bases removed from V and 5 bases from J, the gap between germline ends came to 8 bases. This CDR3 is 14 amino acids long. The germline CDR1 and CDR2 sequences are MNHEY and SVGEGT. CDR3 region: CASSYSRSDNEQFF. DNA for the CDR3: TGTGCCAGCAGTTACTCGAGGTCAGACAATGAGCAGTTCTTC.